The rows below give T cell receptor beta chains drawn from one sample of a study of T cell clones after liver transplantation. Clones were read by immunoSEQ multiplex PCR, and TCRdb kept only the in-frame ones, dropping some. The sample has roughly 53,000 clones; 60% to 75% are singletons. This specimen was CD4+ T cells from blood, taken at the 22-month timepoint. These receptors were collected from a human patient who received a liver transplant. The T cells may partly be graft donor cells. Both conserved end residues are part of each CDR3. Each record gives: J gene, clone size, D gene, CDR3 length, V gene, CDR3 DNA, CDR3 protein. A D gene is named only where the DNA matches it firmly. Expanded clones are given a class, and other clones once, few, many or no size at all.

J gene: TRBJ2-3
clone size: NA
D gene: NA
CDR3 length: 15
V gene: TRBV7-9
CDR3 DNA: TGTGCCAGCAGGTCAACGGGCGGGGTCACAGATACGCAGTATTTT
CDR3 protein: CASRSTGGVTDTQYF

J gene: TRBJ1-5
clone size: NA
D gene: NA
CDR3 length: 16
V gene: TRBV21-1
CDR3 DNA: TGTGCCAGCAGCCACTCGGGACAGGGGAACAATCAGCCCCAGCATTTT
CDR3 protein: CASSHSGQGNNQPQHF

J gene: TRBJ2-7
clone size: NA
D gene: NA
CDR3 length: 11
V gene: TRBV5-1
CDR3 DNA: TGCGCCAGCAGCTGGGGGTACGAGCAGTACTTC
CDR3 protein: CASSWGYEQYF

J gene: TRBJ2-7
clone size: once
D gene: TRBD2
CDR3 length: 13
V gene: TRBV7-2
CDR3 DNA: TGTGCCAGCAGCTTAGTAGCGGGGAAGGACGAGTACTTC
CDR3 protein: CASSLVAGKDEYF

J gene: TRBJ2-2
clone size: medium-sized
D gene: NA
CDR3 length: 13
V gene: TRBV18
CDR3 DNA: TGTGCCAGCTCACCGAGCGGTCCCGGGGAGCTGTTTTTT
CDR3 protein: CASSPSGPGELFF

J gene: TRBJ2-7
clone size: once
D gene: NA
CDR3 length: 15
V gene: TRBV5-4
CDR3 DNA: TGTGCCAGCAGCTTTGATTTGCGGAGCCGTAACGAGCAGTACTTC
CDR3 protein: CASSFDLRSRNEQYF

J gene: TRBJ1-1
clone size: NA
D gene: NA
CDR3 length: 13
V gene: TRBV7-2
CDR3 DNA: TGTGCCAGCAGCCCAGACCCGAACACTGAAGCTTTCTTT
CDR3 protein: CASSPDPNTEAFF

J gene: TRBJ2-1
clone size: NA
D gene: TRBD1
CDR3 length: 14
V gene: TRBV7-9
CDR3 DNA: TGTGCCAGCAGCTTACAGGGGGCGGTGGATGAGCAGTTCTTC
CDR3 protein: CASSLQGAVDEQFF

J gene: TRBJ2-3
clone size: NA
D gene: NA
CDR3 length: 15
V gene: TRBV6-4
CDR3 DNA: TGTGCCAGCAGCCCGGGTAAGGGGATGACAGATACGCAGTATTTT
CDR3 protein: CASSPGKGMTDTQYF

J gene: TRBJ2-3
clone size: once
D gene: NA
CDR3 length: 14
V gene: TRBV18
CDR3 DNA: TGTGCCAGCTCAGTTTCTAGCCCCCCAGATACGCAGTATTTT
CDR3 protein: CASSVSSPPDTQYF

J gene: TRBJ2-7
clone size: NA
D gene: NA
CDR3 length: 13
V gene: TRBV2
CDR3 DNA: TGTGCCAGCAGTGAAACAGGGTATAACGAGCAGTACTTC
CDR3 protein: CASSETGYNEQYF

J gene: TRBJ1-4
clone size: NA
D gene: NA
CDR3 length: 14
V gene: TRBV11-2
CDR3 DNA: TGTGCCAGCAGCCTTACAGGGCCCAATGAAAAACTGTTTTTT
CDR3 protein: CASSLTGPNEKLFF

J gene: TRBJ2-1
clone size: NA
D gene: NA
CDR3 length: 14
V gene: TRBV13
CDR3 DNA: TGTGCCAGCAGCTTACGGGACACAAACAATGAGCAGTTCTTC
CDR3 protein: CASSLRDTNNEQFF

J gene: TRBJ2-7
clone size: once
D gene: TRBD1
CDR3 length: 14
V gene: TRBV27
CDR3 DNA: TGTGCCAGCAGCCGCGACAGGGCTGCCTACGAGCAGTACTTC
CDR3 protein: CASSRDRAAYEQYF

J gene: TRBJ2-2
clone size: NA
D gene: NA
CDR3 length: 13
V gene: TRBV18
CDR3 DNA: TGTGCCAGCTCACGACTCAGGGACGGGGAGCTGTTTTTT
CDR3 protein: CASSRLRDGELFF

J gene: TRBJ2-7
clone size: NA
D gene: TRBD2
CDR3 length: 16
V gene: TRBV7-8
CDR3 DNA: TGTGCCAGCAGCTTCGGACTAGCGGGTTCCGACTACGAGCAGTACTTC
CDR3 protein: CASSFGLAGSDYEQYF

J gene: TRBJ1-2
clone size: NA
D gene: TRBD1
CDR3 length: 15
V gene: TRBV7-2
CDR3 DNA: TGTGCCAGCAGCCTCGGACAGGTTACCTCCTATGGCTACACCTTC
CDR3 protein: CASSLGQVTSYGYTF

J gene: TRBJ1-4
clone size: few
D gene: TRBD1
CDR3 length: 15
V gene: TRBV5-4
CDR3 DNA: TGTGCCAGCAGCTTTAACAGGGGAATCGATGAAAAACTGTTTTTT
CDR3 protein: CASSFNRGIDEKLFF

J gene: TRBJ1-2
clone size: NA
D gene: TRBD1
CDR3 length: 13
V gene: TRBV5-1
CDR3 DNA: TGCGCCAGCAGCTTGGCGCAGGGGGGAGGCTACACCTTC
CDR3 protein: CASSLAQGGGYTF

J gene: TRBJ1-2
clone size: NA
D gene: NA
CDR3 length: 12
V gene: TRBV6-6
CDR3 DNA: TGTGCCAGCAGCTACGGGGGGAAGGGCTACACCTTC
CDR3 protein: CASSYGGKGYTF

J gene: TRBJ2-1
clone size: NA
D gene: TRBD2
CDR3 length: 15
V gene: TRBV5-1
CDR3 DNA: TGCGCCAGCAGCCCGGGTCCTAGCGGATCCACGACCCCGTTCTTC
CDR3 protein: CASSPGPSGSTTPFF

J gene: TRBJ1-1
clone size: NA
D gene: NA
CDR3 length: 14
V gene: TRBV5-6
CDR3 DNA: TGTGCCAGCAGCTTACCTATAGTGGGCACTGAAGCTTTCTTT
CDR3 protein: CASSLPIVGTEAFF

J gene: TRBJ1-1
clone size: NA
D gene: NA
CDR3 length: 11
V gene: TRBV5-6
CDR3 DNA: TGTGCCAGCAGCTTGGAAGGGTATGCTTTCTTT
CDR3 protein: CASSLEGYAFF

J gene: TRBJ1-4
clone size: NA
D gene: NA
CDR3 length: 14
V gene: TRBV7-2
CDR3 DNA: TGTGCCAGCAGCTTAAACCCTACCAGAGAAAAACTGTTTTTT
CDR3 protein: CASSLNPTREKLFF

J gene: TRBJ1-5
clone size: NA
D gene: TRBD1
CDR3 length: 15
V gene: TRBV4-2
CDR3 DNA: TGTGCCAGCAGCCAAGATCTAGGGGGCCATCAGCCCCAGCATTTT
CDR3 protein: CASSQDLGGHQPQHF

J gene: TRBJ2-3
clone size: NA
D gene: NA
CDR3 length: 15
V gene: TRBV11-3
CDR3 DNA: TGTGCCAGCAGCCATGGGCAGGACCACACAGATACGCAGTATTTT
CDR3 protein: CASSHGQDHTDTQYF

J gene: TRBJ2-7
clone size: NA
D gene: TRBD2
CDR3 length: 15
V gene: TRBV6-6
CDR3 DNA: TGTGCCAGCAGTCTAAGGGGAGGGGAGGCCTACGAGCAGTACTTC
CDR3 protein: CASSLRGGEAYEQYF

J gene: TRBJ2-7
clone size: NA
D gene: TRBD2
CDR3 length: 14
V gene: TRBV6-6
CDR3 DNA: TGTGCCAGCAGTTACGATAGCGGGGTTCGCGAGCAGTACTTC
CDR3 protein: CASSYDSGVREQYF

J gene: TRBJ2-7
clone size: few
D gene: TRBD1
CDR3 length: 13
V gene: TRBV29-1
CDR3 DNA: TGCAGCGTTGCTGGACAGGGGGCTCAAGAGCAGTACTTC
CDR3 protein: CSVAGQGAQEQYF

J gene: TRBJ2-2
clone size: NA
D gene: NA
CDR3 length: 15
V gene: TRBV7-2
CDR3 DNA: TGTGCCAGCAGCCAAGCCCACGCGAACACCGGGGAGCTGTTTTTT
CDR3 protein: CASSQAHANTGELFF

J gene: TRBJ1-1
clone size: NA
D gene: NA
CDR3 length: 13
V gene: TRBV19
CDR3 DNA: TGTGCCAGTAGTGCCACACAAAACACTGAAGCTTTCTTT
CDR3 protein: CASSATQNTEAFF